The next 11 T cell receptor beta chains were all read from a single sample in a study of PD-L1 blockade in urothelial cancer. The assay was immunoSEQ multiplex PCR, and TCRdb's table has in-frame clones only and misses some. The sample lists about 88,000 clones; 85% to 95% were seen once. This material consisted of PBMCs, taken around atezolizumab (anti-PD-L1) treatment. These receptors were obtained from a man between 60 and 70 years old with urothelial cancer.

The chain joins TRBV5-6 to TRBJ2-5, with 10 bases aligning to TRBD2. Germline V CDR1 and CDR2: SGHDT, YYEEEE. Germline trimming cut 3 bases from V and 5 bases from J; bases unmatched to any gene: 7. The CDR3 spans 15 residues. CDR3 nucleotide sequence: TGTGCCAGCAGCTGGGGGACGACTAGCGGGGAGACCCAGTACTTC. It specifies CASSWGTTSGETQYF.

The chain joins TRBV18 to TRBJ2-7; TRBD2 might be the D (6 bases). Germline values: CDR1 KGHSH, CDR2 LQKENI. Trimming stripped 5 bases from V and 3 bases from J, with 14 bases between. This CDR3 has 14 residues. The CDR3 nucleotides are TGTGCCAGCTCAGCCTCGGAGGGGTTCTACGAGCAGTACTTC. This gives the protein CASSASEGFYEQYF.

This chain links TRBV19 with TRBJ1-5; D uncertain. This CDR3 is 14 amino acids long. With 6 bases removed from V and 4 bases from J, the gap between germline ends came to 13 bases. From germline, CDR1 is LNHDA and CDR2 SQIVND (reference sequence). DNA for the CDR3: TGTGCCAGTAGACCTTCGGAGGGAAATCAGCCCCAGCATTTT. It translates to CASRPSEGNQPQHF.

The gene calls are TRBV7-3 and TRBJ2-7; possibly TRBD2 for D (6 bases). Trimming stripped 5 bases from V and 5 bases from J, with 13 bases between. The V gene's germline CDR1 is SGHTA and CDR2 FQGTGA. CDR3 size: 13 residues. CDR3 in amino acids: CASSPAWGDEQYF. CDR3 sequence (DNA): TGTGCCAGCAGCCCCGCTTGGGGGGACGAGCAGTACTTC.

This chain uses TRBV7-9 with TRBJ2-3, with unresolved D. This CDR3 has 12 amino acids. Trimming stripped 6 bases from V and 4 bases from J, with 8 bases between. Germline CDR1 reads SEHNR; CDR2 reads FQNEAQ (reference sequence). CDR3 protein: CASRADADTQYF. Written as DNA, the CDR3 is TGTGCCAGCAGAGCCGATGCAGATACGCAGTATTTT. The entire variable domain, with the rest obtained from reference TRBV7-9 and TRBJ2-3, is as follows: DTGVSQNPRHKITKRGQNVTFRCDPISEHNRLYWYRQTLGQGPEFLTYFQNEAQLEKSRLLSDRFSAERPKGSFSTLEIQRTEQGDSAMYLCASRADADTQYFGPGTRLTVL.

V and J are TRBV21-1 and TRBJ1-2; TRBD1 is the table's D call and was not checked against the DNA. TRBV21-1 is an annotated pseudogene. CDR3 size: 20 residues. CDR3 nucleotides: TGTGCCAGCAGCAAAGTTTCGGTCCGGGACAGGGGGCGCGGTATCTATGGCTACACCTTC. It encodes CASSKVSVRDRGRGIYGYTF.

This clone has a single count. The V gene is TRBV27, the J gene TRBJ2-1, with 8 nucleotides matching TRBD2. Germline lookup yields CDR1 MNHEY and CDR2 SMNVEV (reference sequence). Trimming at V came to 3 bases and at J to 4 bases, leaving 11 bases not matched to a gene. CDR3 length: 17 residues. CDR3: CASSLQTRIAGYNEQFF. For the CDR3, the DNA is TGTGCCAGCAGTTTGCAAACCCGTATAGCGGGGTACAATGAGCAGTTCTTC.

The chain recombines TRBV10-2 with TRBJ2-5; 11 bases line up with TRBD2. Per the germline V gene, CDR1 is WSHSY and CDR2 is SAAADI. This CDR3 contains 14 residues. V was clipped by 6 bases and J by 1 base; unmatched bases: 1. CDR3: CASRTSGAQETQYF. CDR3 bases: TGCGCCAGCAGGACTAGCGGGGCCCAAGAGACCCAGTACTTC.

This chain uses TRBV29-1 with TRBJ1-6; 11 nucleotides line up with TRBD1. The CDR3 runs to 16 residues. V gave up 7 bases and J gave up 0 bases; unmatched junction bases: 5. CDR1 SQVTM and CDR2 ANQGSEA come from the germline V gene. CDR3 nucleotides: TGCAGCGGCCGGGACAGGGGGAGCTCCTATAATTCACCCCTCCACTTT. Translated, it gives CSGRDRGSSYNSPLHF.

V gene TRBV7-9 combines with J gene TRBJ2-5; no clear D. This CDR3 region has 11 residues. Trimming shortened V by 3 bases and J by 4 bases, and 3 bases separated the two germline ends. CDR1 is SEHNR and CDR2 is FQNEAQ in the germline V gene (reference sequence). The CDR3 spells CASSFRETQYF. DNA of the CDR3: TGTGCCAGCAGCTTCCGAGAGACCCAGTACTTC. Full variable domain (rest looked up from reference TRBV7-9 and TRBJ2-5): DTGVSQNPRHKITKRGQNVTFRCDPISEHNRLYWYRQTLGQGPEFLTYFQNEAQLEKSRLLSDRFSAERPKGSFSTLEIQRTEQGDSAMYLCASSFRETQYFGPGTRLLVL.

This clone was picked up a small number of times. The rearrangement uses TRBV7-3 and TRBJ2-1; TRBD2 aligns across 9 bases. The germline V gene encodes CDR1 SGHTA and CDR2 FQGTGA. Unmatched junction bases numbered 9, after V lost 1 base and J lost 5 bases. The CDR3 covers 17 residues. The CDR3 loop is CASSLRLAGSEDNEQFF. The DNA of the CDR3 is TGTGCCAGCAGCTTAAGGCTAGCGGGATCTGAAGACAATGAGCAGTTCTTC.